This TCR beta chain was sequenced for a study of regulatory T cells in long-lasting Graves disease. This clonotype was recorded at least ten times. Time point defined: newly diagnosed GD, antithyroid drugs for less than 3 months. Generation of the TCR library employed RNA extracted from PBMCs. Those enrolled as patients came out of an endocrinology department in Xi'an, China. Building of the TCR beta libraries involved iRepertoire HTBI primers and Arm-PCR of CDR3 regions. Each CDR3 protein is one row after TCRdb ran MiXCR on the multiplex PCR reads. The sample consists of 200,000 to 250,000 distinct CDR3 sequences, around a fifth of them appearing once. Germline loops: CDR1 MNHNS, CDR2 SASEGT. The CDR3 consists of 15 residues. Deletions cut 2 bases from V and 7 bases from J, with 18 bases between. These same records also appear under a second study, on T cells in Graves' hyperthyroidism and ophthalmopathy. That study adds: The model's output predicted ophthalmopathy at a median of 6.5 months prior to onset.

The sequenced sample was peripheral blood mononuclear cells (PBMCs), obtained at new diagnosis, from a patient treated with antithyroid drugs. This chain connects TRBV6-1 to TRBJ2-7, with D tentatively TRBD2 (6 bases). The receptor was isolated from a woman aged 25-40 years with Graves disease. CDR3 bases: TGTGCCAGCAGTGAAAGATACGGCGGGAAATGGGAGCAGTACTTC. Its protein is CASSERYGGKWEQYF.